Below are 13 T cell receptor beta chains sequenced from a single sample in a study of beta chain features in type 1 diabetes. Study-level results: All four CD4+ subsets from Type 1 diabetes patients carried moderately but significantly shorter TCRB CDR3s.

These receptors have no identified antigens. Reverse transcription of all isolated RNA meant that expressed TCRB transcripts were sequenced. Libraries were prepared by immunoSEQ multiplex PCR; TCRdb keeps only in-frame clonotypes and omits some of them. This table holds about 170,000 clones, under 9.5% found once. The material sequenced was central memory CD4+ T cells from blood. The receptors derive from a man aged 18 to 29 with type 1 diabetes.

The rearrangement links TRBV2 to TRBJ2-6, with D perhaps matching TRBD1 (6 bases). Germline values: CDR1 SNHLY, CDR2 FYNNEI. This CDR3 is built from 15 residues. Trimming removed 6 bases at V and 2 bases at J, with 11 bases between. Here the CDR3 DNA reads TGTGCCAGCAGGGCCCAGGGGACTGGGGCCAACGTCCTGACTTTC. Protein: CASRAQGTGANVLTF.

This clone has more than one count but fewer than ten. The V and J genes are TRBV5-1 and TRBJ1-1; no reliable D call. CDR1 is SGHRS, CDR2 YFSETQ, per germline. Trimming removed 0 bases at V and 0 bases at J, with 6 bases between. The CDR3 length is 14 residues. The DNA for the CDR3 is TGCGCCAGCAGCTTGGTCGACATGAACACTGAAGCTTTCTTT. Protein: CASSLVDMNTEAFF.

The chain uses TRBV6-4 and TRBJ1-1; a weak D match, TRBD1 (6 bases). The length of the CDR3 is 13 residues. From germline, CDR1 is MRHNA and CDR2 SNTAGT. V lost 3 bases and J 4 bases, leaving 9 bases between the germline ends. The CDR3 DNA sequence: TGTGCCAGCAGTGAGGCGGGGGCCACTGAAGCTTTCTTT. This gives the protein CASSEAGATEAFF.

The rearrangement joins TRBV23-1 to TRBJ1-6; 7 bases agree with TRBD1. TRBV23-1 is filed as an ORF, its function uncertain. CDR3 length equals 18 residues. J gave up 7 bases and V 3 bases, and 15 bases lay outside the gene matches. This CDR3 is CASSHPNAGTAANSPLHF. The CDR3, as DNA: TGCGCCAGCAGTCACCCTAATGCCGGGACAGCTGCCAATTCACCCCTCCACTTT.

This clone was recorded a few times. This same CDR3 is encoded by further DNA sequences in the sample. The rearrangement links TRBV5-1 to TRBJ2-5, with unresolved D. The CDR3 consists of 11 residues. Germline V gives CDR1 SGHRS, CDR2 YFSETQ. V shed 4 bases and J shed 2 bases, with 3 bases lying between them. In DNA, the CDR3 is TGCGCCAGCAGCACACAAGAGACCCAGTACTTC. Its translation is CASSTQETQYF.

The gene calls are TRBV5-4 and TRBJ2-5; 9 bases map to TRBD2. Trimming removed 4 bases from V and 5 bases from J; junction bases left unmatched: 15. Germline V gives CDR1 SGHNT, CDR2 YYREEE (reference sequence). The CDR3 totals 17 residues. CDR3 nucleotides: TGTGCCAGCAGCCAACCTCCCTACCAGGCGGGGGGGGAGACCCAGTACTTC. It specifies CASSQPPYQAGGETQYF. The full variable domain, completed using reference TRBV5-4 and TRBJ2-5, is ETGVTQSPTHLIKTRGQQVTLRCSSQSGHNTVSWYQQALGQGPQFIFQYYREEENGRGNFPPRFSGLQFPNYSSELNVNALELDDSALYLCASSQPPYQAGGETQYFGPGTRLLVL.

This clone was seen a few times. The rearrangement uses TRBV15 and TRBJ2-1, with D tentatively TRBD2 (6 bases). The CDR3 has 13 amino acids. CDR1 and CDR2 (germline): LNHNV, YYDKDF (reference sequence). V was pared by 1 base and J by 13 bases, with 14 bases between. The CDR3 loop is CATSRVRDSGQFF. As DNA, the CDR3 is TGTGCCACCAGCAGAGTAAGGGACTCCGGACAGTTCTTC.

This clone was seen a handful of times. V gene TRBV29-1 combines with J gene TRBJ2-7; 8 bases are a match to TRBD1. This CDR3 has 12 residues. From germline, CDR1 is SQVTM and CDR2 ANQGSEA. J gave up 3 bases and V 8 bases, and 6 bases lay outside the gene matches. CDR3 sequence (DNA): TGCAGCATTAAGACAGGGGACTACGAGCAGTACTTC. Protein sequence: CSIKTGDYEQYF.

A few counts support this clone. The CDR3 here is CASSLNTAAGYTF. CDR3 nucleotide sequence: TGTGCCAGCAGCTTAAACACCGCTGCTGGCTACACCTTC. V is TRBV7-2 and J is TRBJ1-2, with D uncertain. The germline V and J ends were trimmed by 2 bases and 7 bases, with 11 bases remaining between them. CDR1 and CDR2 from the germline V gene are SGHTA and FQGNSA. This CDR3 spans 13 amino acids.

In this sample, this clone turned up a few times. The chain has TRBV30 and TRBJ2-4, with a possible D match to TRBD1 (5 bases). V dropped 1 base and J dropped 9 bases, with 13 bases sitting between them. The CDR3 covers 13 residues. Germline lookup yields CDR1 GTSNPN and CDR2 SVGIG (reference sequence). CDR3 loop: CAWSADPRGIQYF. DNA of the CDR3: TGTGCCTGGAGTGCCGACCCTAGGGGCATTCAGTACTTC. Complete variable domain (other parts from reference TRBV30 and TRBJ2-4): SQTIHQWPATLVQPVGSPLSLECTVEGTSNPNLYWYRQAAGRGLQLLFYSVGIGQISSEVPQNLSASRPQDRQFILSSKKLLLSDSGFYLCAWSADPRGIQYFGAGTRLSVL.

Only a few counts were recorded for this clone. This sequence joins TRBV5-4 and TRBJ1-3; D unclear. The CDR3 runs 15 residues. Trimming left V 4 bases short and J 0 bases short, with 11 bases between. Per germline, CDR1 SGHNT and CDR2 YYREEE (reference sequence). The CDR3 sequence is CASSRKEFSGNTIYF. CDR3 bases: TGTGCCAGCAGCCGCAAAGAGTTCTCTGGAAACACCATATATTTT.

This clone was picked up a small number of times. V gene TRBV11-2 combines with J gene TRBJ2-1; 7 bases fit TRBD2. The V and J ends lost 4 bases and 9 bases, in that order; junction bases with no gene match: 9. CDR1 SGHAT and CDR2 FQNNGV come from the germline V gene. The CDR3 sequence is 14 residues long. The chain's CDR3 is CASSSPQLAAEQFF. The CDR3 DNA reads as TGTGCCAGCAGCTCCCCCCAGCTAGCGGCTGAGCAGTTCTTC.

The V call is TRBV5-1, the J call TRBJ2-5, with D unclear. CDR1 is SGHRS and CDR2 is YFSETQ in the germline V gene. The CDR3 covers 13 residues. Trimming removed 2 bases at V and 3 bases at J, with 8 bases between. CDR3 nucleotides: TGCGCCAGCAGCTTAGTGTCAGAAGAGACCCAGTACTTC. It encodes CASSLVSEETQYF.